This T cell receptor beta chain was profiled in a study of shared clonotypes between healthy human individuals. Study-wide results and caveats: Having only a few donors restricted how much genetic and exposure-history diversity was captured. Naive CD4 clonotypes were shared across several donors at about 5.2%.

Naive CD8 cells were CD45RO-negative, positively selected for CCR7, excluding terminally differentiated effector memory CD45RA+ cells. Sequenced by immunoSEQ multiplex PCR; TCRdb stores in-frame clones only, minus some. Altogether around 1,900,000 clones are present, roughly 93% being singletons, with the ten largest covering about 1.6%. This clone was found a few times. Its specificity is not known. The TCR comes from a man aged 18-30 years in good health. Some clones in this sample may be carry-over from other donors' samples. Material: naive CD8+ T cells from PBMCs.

This CDR3 reads CASSGKDSVWGYTF. Here the CDR3 DNA reads TGTGCCAGCAGCGGCAAAGACAGCGTCTGGGGCTACACCTTC. The J gene is TRBJ1-2, the V gene TRBV9, with a possible D match to TRBD1 (5 bases). Germline V gene lookup returns CDR1 SGDLS and CDR2 YYNGEE. CDR3 length: 14 residues. V was clipped by 3 bases and J by 8 bases, with 17 bases between them.